The sample holds a few counts of the clone carrying this TCR beta chain. Antigen: not known. Germline-derived CDR1 and CDR2 are SEHNR and FQNEAQ (reference sequence). The CDR3 totals 15 residues. V lost 4 bases to trimming and J lost 3 bases; unmatched junction nucleotides: 9. Reverse transcribing all isolated RNA meant expressed TCRB transcripts were sequenced. Using immunoSEQ multiplex PCR, the repertoire was profiled, and TCRdb retains in-frame clones only, with some absent. Among roughly 45,000 clones listed, about half were seen once. Each of the CD4+ naive, central memory, regulatory and stem cell-like memory populations was sorted via CD45RO/CCR7/CD25/CD127/CD95/CD27. These data belong to a study of beta chain features in type 1 diabetes. Overall study: The number of sorted cells examined across all samples was approximately 100 million.

Study findings and constraints: Naive, central memory and regulatory TCRB repertoires appeared more similar among patients than healthy donors.

The clonotype originates from a woman in her 30s in good health. Sample: stem cell memory CD4+ T cells from blood. The rearrangement joins TRBV7-9 to TRBJ2-7, with 7 positions matching TRBD1. CDR3 in DNA: TGTGCCAGCAGCTCCAGGACAGGAGTCGGCTACGAGCAGTACTTC. Amino acid sequence: CASSSRTGVGYEQYF.